This T cell receptor (beta chain) was captured by sequencing in a study of shared clonotypes between healthy human individuals. The J segment lost 4 bases and the V segment lost 5 bases, leaving 2 bases of the junction unmatched. Germline V gives CDR1 GTSNPN, CDR2 SVGIG (reference sequence). This CDR3 has 14 residues. CD4+ cells were split into CD45RA+ naive and CD45RA-negative memory subsets. Using immunoSEQ multiplex PCR, the repertoire was profiled, and TCRdb retains in-frame clones only, with some absent. The sample records some 2,000,000 clones, 90% to 95% being singletons. The chain combines TRBV30 with TRBJ2-2; 12 nucleotides match TRBD2. Input material: naive CD4+ T cells sorted from blood. Subset in this sample: CD45RA+ positively selected. The clonotype originates from a young man in good health. The CDR3 reads CAWVTSGSTGELFF. CDR3 nucleotides: TGTGCCTGGGTGACTAGCGGGAGCACCGGGGAGCTGTTTTTT.